One and the same sample provided the 24 T cell receptor beta chains below, sequenced in a study of PD-L1 blockade in urothelial cancer. Time point described: peripheral blood 6 weeks after treatment start. Using immunoSEQ multiplex PCR, the repertoire was profiled, and TCRdb retains in-frame clones only, with some absent. Of tens of thousands of clones listed, about 85% were seen once; the top ten hold more than 1.5%. The specimen comprised PBMCs, sampled around atezolizumab (anti-PD-L1) treatment. The origin of the receptors is a man over 45 with urothelial cancer.

The chain employs TRBV27 and TRBJ2-4; perhaps TRBD2 as D (5 bases). Trimming shortened V by 4 bases and J by 1 base, and 8 bases separated the two germline ends. The CDR3 runs to 14 residues. Germline V CDR1 and CDR2: MNHEY, SMNVEV (reference sequence). In nucleotides, the CDR3 is TGTGCCAGCAGTTCGGACTGGGCCAAAAACATTCAGTACTTC. As protein: CASSSDWAKNIQYF.

The chain uses TRBV6-5 and TRBJ2-7, with a weak D call TRBD2 (5 bases). The CDR3 runs 12 residues. Germline V CDR1 and CDR2: MNHEY, SVGAGI. V lost 6 bases and J lost 4, with 10 bases in between. This chain's CDR3 is CASSSGVYEQYF. As DNA, the CDR3 is TGTGCCAGCAGCAGCGGTGTTTACGAGCAGTACTTC.

The chain employs TRBV10-1 and TRBJ2-7; 9 nucleotides match TRBD2. The length of the CDR3 is 16 residues. Per germline, CDR1 WNHNN and CDR2 SYGVQD (reference sequence). V was clipped by 4 bases and J by 6 bases; unmatched bases: 13. The CDR3 spells CASSAAGGPKVGEQYF. The CDR3 DNA reads as TGCGCCAGCAGTGCGGCGGGAGGGCCCAAAGTCGGCGAGCAGTACTTC.

This clone was counted between two and nine times. The chain couples TRBV14 to TRBJ2-5, with TRBD1 as a possible D gene (6 bases). The CDR3 runs 16 residues. Trimming took off 1 base at V and 5 bases at J, with 17 bases between the two ends. CDR1 SGHDN and CDR2 FVKESK come from the germline V gene. CDR3 loop: CASSQADKTGVETQYF. DNA for the CDR3: TGTGCCAGCAGCCAAGCAGACAAGACAGGCGTGGAGACCCAGTACTTC.

The genes are TRBV28 and TRBJ2-1; the D is unclear. CDR3 length equals 17 residues. Germline V gene sequence: CDR1 MDHEN, CDR2 SYDVKM. Trimming removed 5 bases at V and 8 bases at J, with 25 bases between. The CDR3 region is CASSPRMRLGSSDEQFF. The CDR3 bases are TGTGCCAGCAGTCCCCGCATGCGACTTGGGTCATCGGATGAGCAGTTCTTC.

V and J are TRBV19 and TRBJ2-7; 12 bases fit TRBD2. This CDR3 is 16 amino acids long. Trimming took 5 bases from V and 7 from J; bases not matched to a gene: 12. Germline-derived CDR1 and CDR2 are LNHDA and SQIVND (reference sequence). The CDR3 nucleotides are TGTGCCAGTAGTGCTCCCGGGACTAGCGGGTTTTGGGAGCAGTACTTC. Encoded protein: CASSAPGTSGFWEQYF.

This rearrangement joins TRBV7-2 to TRBJ2-1, with TRBD2 matching over 7 bases. V lost 6 bases and J lost 0; bases outside the gene matches: 5. The CDR3 extends over 15 amino acids. The V gene's germline CDR1 is SGHTA and CDR2 FQGNSA. CDR3 coding DNA: TGTGCCAGCAGACCTAGCGGTAGCTCCTACAATGAGCAGTTCTTC. It encodes CASRPSGSSYNEQFF.

The rearrangement joins TRBV9 to TRBJ2-7; D uncertain. V gave up 0 bases and J gave up 0 bases, with 4 bases separating them. Germline lookup yields CDR1 SGDLS and CDR2 YYNGEE. CDR3 length: 13 amino acids. This CDR3 is CASSVDFSYEQYF. The DNA of the CDR3 is TGTGCCAGCAGCGTAGACTTCTCCTACGAGCAGTACTTC.

On this clone itself: The junction does not match germline at one end; this may be a read error. The chain couples TRBV27 to TRBJ2-7; 10 nucleotides match TRBD1. Looked up from germline, CDR1 is MNHEY and CDR2 is SMNVEV (reference sequence). There are 12 residues in the CDR3. The CDR3 reads CACRQGAGEQYF. CDR3 sequence (DNA): TGTGCCTGCAGACAGGGGGCGGGCGAGCAGTACTTC.

The genes are TRBV6-1 and TRBJ2-2; D possibly corresponds to TRBD2 (5 bases). CDR1 is MNHNS and CDR2 is SASEGT in the germline V gene. The V end was cut by 6 bases, the J end by 5 bases, with 10 bases between. The CDR3 loop spans 13 amino acids. The CDR3 reads CASSLAGTGELFF. The CDR3 DNA reads as TGTGCCAGCAGCCTAGCCGGGACCGGGGAGCTGTTTTTT.

The chain carries TRBV6-5 and TRBJ2-7; TRBD1 might be the D (6 bases). With 4 bases removed from V and 1 base from J, the gap between germline ends came to 14 bases. CDR1 is MNHEY and CDR2 is SVGAGI in the germline V gene. CDR3 length: 15 residues. CDR3 sequence: CASSSQGKGSYEQYF. The CDR3 DNA reads as TGTGCCAGCAGTTCACAGGGTAAAGGTTCCTACGAGCAGTACTTC.

The V call is TRBV7-8, the J call TRBJ1-1; D not certain. The V end lost 2 bases, the J end lost 4 bases, and 17 bases lay between the germline ends. The CDR3 consists of 16 residues. Looked up from germline, CDR1 is SGHVS and CDR2 is FQNEAQ. In nucleotides, the CDR3 is TGTGCCAGCAGCTTACGACGGGAGGTATCGACCACTGAAGCTTTCTTT. This codes for CASSLRREVSTTEAFF.

V is TRBV5-4 and J is TRBJ2-3; D possibly corresponds to TRBD1 (6 bases). Trimming shortened V by 0 bases and J by 5 bases, and 10 bases separated the two germline ends. CDR3 length: 14 residues. Germline CDR1 is SGHNT and CDR2 is YYREEE (reference sequence). CDR3 sequence (DNA): TGTGCCAGCAGCTTGGACAGGGTAATAGATACGCAGTATTTT. Protein: CASSLDRVIDTQYF.

The chain employs TRBV7-2 and TRBJ2-4, with D perhaps matching TRBD1 (5 bases). Germline loops: CDR1 SGHTA, CDR2 FQGNSA. V gave up 7 bases and J gave up 5 bases, with 12 bases separating them. CDR3 size: 13 residues. CDR3 sequence: CASTWEGENIQYF. The CDR3 nucleotides are TGTGCCAGCACCTGGGAAGGGGAAAACATTCAGTACTTC.

CDR3 in amino acids: CASSVGGGLTGELFF. CDR3 bases: TGTGCCAGCAGCGTAGGCGGGGGTCTCACCGGGGAGCTGTTTTTT. V gene TRBV9 combines with J gene TRBJ2-2; 7 nucleotides agree with TRBD2. This CDR3 has 15 amino acids. J lost 4 bases, V lost 0 bases, and 3 bases had no gene match. Germline lookup yields CDR1 SGDLS and CDR2 YYNGEE.

The chain has TRBV28 and TRBJ2-7; 8 bases fit TRBD2. The length of the CDR3 is 16 residues. CDR1 MDHEN and CDR2 SYDVKM come from the germline V gene. V trimming: 1 base; J trimming: 4 bases; junction bases outside the gene matches: 9. The CDR3 loop is CASSLYWLAGLYEQYF. The CDR3 DNA sequence: TGTGCCAGCAGTTTATATTGGCTAGCGGGTCTATACGAGCAGTACTTC.

V is TRBV5-1 and J is TRBJ1-3; maybe TRBD1 (6 bases). This CDR3 region has 14 residues. Germline CDR1 and CDR2: SGHRS and YFSETQ. Trimming left V 4 bases short and J 4 bases short, with 12 bases between. CDR3 DNA sequence: TGCGCCAGCAGCCCGGGACATGAGGGAAACACCATATATTTT. Its translation: CASSPGHEGNTIYF.

The chain links TRBV5-6 to TRBJ2-7, with D possibly TRBD1 on 6 matching bases. Germline V gives CDR1 SGHDT, CDR2 YYEEEE. V lost 2 bases to trimming and J lost 0 bases, with 9 bases between them. The CDR3 covers 14 residues. The CDR3 protein is CASSLTGTSYEQYF. CDR3 bases: TGTGCCAGCAGCTTAACAGGGACCTCCTACGAGCAGTACTTC.

V and J are TRBV18 and TRBJ2-1, with TRBD1 as a possible D gene (6 bases). This CDR3 spans 16 amino acids. The V end was cut by 5 bases, the J end by 2 bases, with 16 bases between. Germline CDR1 and CDR2: KGHSH and LQKENI. The CDR3 DNA reads as TGTGCCAGCTCAAACCGGGACACCATCGCCTACAATGAGCAGTTCTTC. It specifies CASSNRDTIAYNEQFF.

This chain connects TRBV28 to TRBJ2-5; TRBD1 might be the D (6 bases). The CDR3 runs 13 residues. V lost 5 bases, J lost 6 bases, and 13 bases lay in between. Germline V gene lookup returns CDR1 MDHEN and CDR2 SYDVKM. The CDR3 region is CASSPPGQKTQYF. The CDR3 DNA sequence: TGTGCCAGCAGTCCGCCGGGACAAAAGACCCAGTACTTC.

V is TRBV13 and J is TRBJ2-1; D unresolved. The germline V gene has CDR1 PRHDT and CDR2 FYEKMQ (reference sequence). V shed 1 base and J shed 0 bases, with 7 bases lying between them. The CDR3 runs 15 residues. CDR3 residues: CASSLAVSSYNEQFF. Written as DNA, the CDR3 is TGTGCCAGCAGCTTAGCCGTCAGCTCCTACAATGAGCAGTTCTTC.

J is TRBJ2-1 and V is TRBV5-5, with 8 nucleotides matching TRBD2. Germline trimming cut 3 bases from V and 1 base from J; bases unmatched to any gene: 3. The CDR3 runs 15 residues. Germline CDR1 is SGHKS and CDR2 is YYEKEE (reference sequence). CDR3 DNA sequence: TGTGCCAGCAGCTATAGCGGGGAGTCCTACAATGAGCAGTTCTTC. Amino acid sequence: CASSYSGESYNEQFF.

The J gene is TRBJ1-3, the V gene TRBV6-5, with D unclear. Trimming left V 4 bases short and J 4 bases short, with 14 bases between. This CDR3 spans 15 amino acids. Looked up from germline, CDR1 is MNHEY and CDR2 is SVGAGI. CDR3 loop: CASSWLSGSGNTIYF. CDR3 coding DNA: TGTGCCAGCAGTTGGCTATCGGGGTCCGGAAACACCATATATTTT.

The J gene is TRBJ1-2, the V gene TRBV9; 10 bases fit TRBD1. In germline, CDR1 is SGDLS, CDR2 YYNGEE. Trimming at V came to 3 bases and at J to 5 bases, leaving 4 bases not matched to a gene. The CDR3 runs 14 residues. CDR3 DNA: TGTGCCAGCAGCGCGACAGGGGGCGGTTATGGCTACACCTTC. It specifies CASSATGGGYGYTF. Drawing the rest from reference TRBV9 and TRBJ1-2, the complete variable domain is DSGVTQTPKHLITATGQRVTLRCSPRSGDLSVYWYQQSLDQGLQFLIQYYNGEERAKGNILERFSAQQFPDLHSELNLSSLELGDSALYFCASSATGGGYGYTFGSGTRLTVV.